A selection of T cell receptor beta chains follows, all from one sample in a study of beta chain features in type 1 diabetes. Only in-frame clones appear in the TCRdb table, and some are missing; sequencing was by immunoSEQ multiplex PCR. The repertoire consists of about 190,000 clones, with about 7.9% occurring once and the leading ten covering under 0.55%. The sequenced sample consisted of central memory CD4+ T cells from blood. The origin of the receptors is a man aged 18 to 29 with type 1 diabetes. Each CDR3 is given with its conserved first and last residue. Fields, in order: CDR3 length, J gene, clone size, V gene, D gene, CDR3 protein, CDR3 DNA. D genes are given only for firm matches. Size is omitted from some rows. Given values are once, few, many or a class for expanded clones.

>16|TRBJ2-1|few|TRBV5-1|TRBD1
CASSLADRGQAGEQFF
TGCGCCAGCAGCTTGGCCGACAGGGGGCAGGCGGGTGAGCAGTTCTTC
>16|TRBJ1-5|few|TRBV11-2|TRBD1
CASSLGRTGVGQPQHF
TGTGCCAGCAGCTTAGGAAGGACAGGGGTTGGTCAGCCCCAGCATTTT
>12|TRBJ1-1|few|TRBV7-9|NA
CASSLGSAEAFF
TGTGCCAGCAGCTTAGGGTCGGCTGAAGCTTTCTTT
>13|TRBJ2-3|few|TRBV7-2|NA
CASSSGVWKTQYF
TGTGCCAGCAGCTCGGGAGTATGGAAGACGCAGTATTTT
>15|TRBJ2-1|many|TRBV5-1|TRBD2
CASSSGLAGDNEQFF
TGCGCCAGCAGTTCAGGTCTAGCGGGGGATAATGAGCAGTTCTTC
>14|TRBJ1-4|few|TRBV9|TRBD1
CASSRTGGNEKLFF
TGTGCCAGCAGCCGGACAGGGGGCAACGAAAAACTGTTTTTT
>17|TRBJ2-4|few|TRBV5-1|TRBD1
CASSWPLAGGVRNIQYF
TGCGCCAGCAGTTGGCCCCTTGCAGGGGGCGTGAGGAACATTCAGTACTTC
>14|TRBJ2-5|many|TRBV6-5|TRBD1
CASSPGTGGETQYF
TGTGCCAGCAGTCCCGGGACAGGGGGAGAGACCCAGTACTTC
>13|TRBJ2-5|few|TRBV7-2|NA
CASSFRGQETQYF
TGTGCCAGCAGCTTCAGGGGCCAAGAGACCCAGTACTTC
>14|TRBJ2-4|NA|TRBV25-1|NA
CASSGRGDKNIQYF
TGTGCCAGCAGTGGCAGGGGGGACAAAAACATTCAGTACTTC
>15|TRBJ1-1|few|TRBV28|TRBD1
CASSLPGQGATEAFF
TGTGCCAGCAGTTTACCGGGACAGGGCGCGACTGAAGCTTTCTTT
>14|TRBJ1-4|few|TRBV6-5|NA
CASSSLDTQGKLFF
TGTGCCAGCAGTTCACTCGACACTCAGGGGAAACTGTTTTTT
>13|TRBJ2-1|many|TRBV2|TRBD2
CASSALTSPKQFF
TGTGCCAGCAGTGCCCTGACTAGCCCAAAGCAGTTCTTC
>16|TRBJ2-1|few|TRBV4-3|TRBD1
CASSQDMDRGGRKQFF
TGCGCCAGCAGCCAAGATATGGACAGGGGGGGTCGAAAGCAGTTCTTC
>13|TRBJ2-3|NA|TRBV5-4|NA
CASSFRGADTQYF
TGTGCCAGCAGCTTTAGGGGTGCAGATACGCAGTATTTT
>14|TRBJ2-4|NA|TRBV5-6|NA
CASSLAPQVYIQYF
TGTGCCAGCAGCTTGGCCCCGCAGGTGTACATTCAGTACTTC
>14|TRBJ1-5|NA|TRBV7-2|NA
CASSQGAGNQPQHF
TGTGCCAGCAGCCAGGGTGCCGGCAATCAGCCCCAGCATTTT
>15|TRBJ2-1|few|TRBV5-1|TRBD2
CASQPREGLNNEQFF
TGCGCCAGTCAACCAAGGGAGGGTTTAAACAATGAGCAGTTCTTC
>15|TRBJ2-1|NA|TRBV11-2|TRBD2
CASKGSGGVYNEQFF
TGTGCCAGCAAAGGAAGCGGGGGGGTCTACAATGAGCAGTTCTTC
>15|TRBJ2-3|few|TRBV15|TRBD1
CATSIRTGITDTQYF
TGTGCCACCAGCATCCGGACAGGGATCACAGATACGCAGTATTTT
>15|TRBJ2-7|NA|TRBV7-2|NA
CASSLTPGVVDEQYF
TGTGCCAGCAGCTTAACCCCAGGGGTGGTCGACGAGCAGTACTTC
>15|TRBJ1-6|few|TRBV7-2|TRBD1
CASSSHRGSESPLHF
TGTGCCAGCAGCTCCCACAGGGGGTCAGAATCACCCCTCCACTTT
>12|TRBJ1-1|few|TRBV30|TRBD1
CAWSVRQGGAFF
TGTGCCTGGAGTGTGAGACAGGGGGGAGCTTTCTTT